The subject of this entry is one TCR beta chain. Its antigen remains unidentified. This sample was taken from a study of siplizumab effects on memory and regulatory T cells. Points from the study as a whole: Suppression by proliferating Tregs derived from siplizumab cultures was not verified. Under siplizumab, an average roughly 69% of mappable alloreactive CD4+ clones were Treg-derived, compared with under 35% in controls.

Trimming left V 3 bases short and J 6 bases short, with 12 bases between. Germline-derived CDR1 and CDR2 are GTSNPN and SVGIG (reference sequence). The CDR3 sequence is 13 residues long. Generated by immunoSEQ multiplex PCR, the TCRdb table keeps only in-frame clones and is missing some. This table holds some 81,000 clones, 85% to 95% found once. The gene calls are TRBV30 and TRBJ2-1; maybe TRBD1 (6 bases). The clonotype comes from a human donor in good health. Sequencing used CD8+ T cells sorted from blood. CDR3 in amino acids: CAWSPWGPNEQFF. DNA of the CDR3: TGTGCCTGGAGCCCTTGGGGGCCCAATGAGCAGTTCTTC.